This T cell receptor (beta chain) appears in the sequencing data of a study of T-cell reconstitution after alpha-beta-depleted transplantation in children (TCRdb year 2016). Describing the broader study: T-cell immune reconstitution after TCRalphabeta/CD19-depleted allogeneic hematopoietic cell transplantation in children was quantitatively tracked in the study by means of TCR repertoire profiling. What the work shows at the level of the full study, not this receptor alone: The high TCRbeta diversity at day 60 in some patients was ascribed to recipient T cells and intrathymic progenitors that had survived conditioning. Hyperexpanded clone frequencies declined over subsequent months; after one year, T-cell counts and TCRbeta diversity were mostly attributed to newly produced T cells. About two months after transplant, the apparently early recovery of alphabetaT-cell counts reportedly depended on just several hundred clones that had expanded rapidly and came from non-depleted graft cells.

What the treatment or condition label conveys for this sample: allogeneic hematopoietic cell transplantation with graft depleted of TCRalphabeta T cells and CD19 B cells. Transplant recipients were children who received TCRalphabeta/CD19-depleted allogeneic hematopoietic cell grafts. This clonotype was recorded at least ten times. Its antigen is still unknown. No quality values exist for individual bases; no much larger clone is one base distant. The method behind the library was PCR. Sequencing instrument: Illumina HiSeq 2500. TCR library preparation used molecular barcoding, with unique molecular identifiers applied to normalize quantification of the TCRbeta repertoire. In-frame beta chains were kept once TCRdb had trimmed the public reads at Q25 with fastp and called clones with MiXCR. For every CDR3 protein sequence, its rows merge into one entry that carries the most common genes and DNA. The sample contains around 230,000 distinct CDR3 sequences, roughly 18% of them found a single time. The ten top clones hold 43% of the sample.

The sequence was collected from a male patient aged 2-15 years who had a stem cell transplant for acute lymphoblastic leukemia, so the T cells may come from the graft donor. Here the sequenced sample was PBMCs, mostly from graft donor cells, taken 360 days after TCRalphabeta/CD19-depleted stem cell transplant.

Here the CDR3 is given as CASSSRDRAYEQYF. The DNA sequence follows: TGTGCCAGCAGCTCCCGGGACAGGGCCTACGAGCAGTACTTC. The sequence is built from TRBV5-5 and TRBJ2-7; 9 nucleotides in the junction match TRBD1. Germline trimming: 3 bases from V, 2 bases from J; junction bases outside gene matches: 3. The CDR1 and CDR2 encoded by the germline V gene (reference sequence) are SGHKS and YYEKEE. Measured from the cysteine to the phenylalanine, the CDR3 is 14 residues long. The read is trimmed to its CDR3 DNA, 42 bases read in frame from base 1.